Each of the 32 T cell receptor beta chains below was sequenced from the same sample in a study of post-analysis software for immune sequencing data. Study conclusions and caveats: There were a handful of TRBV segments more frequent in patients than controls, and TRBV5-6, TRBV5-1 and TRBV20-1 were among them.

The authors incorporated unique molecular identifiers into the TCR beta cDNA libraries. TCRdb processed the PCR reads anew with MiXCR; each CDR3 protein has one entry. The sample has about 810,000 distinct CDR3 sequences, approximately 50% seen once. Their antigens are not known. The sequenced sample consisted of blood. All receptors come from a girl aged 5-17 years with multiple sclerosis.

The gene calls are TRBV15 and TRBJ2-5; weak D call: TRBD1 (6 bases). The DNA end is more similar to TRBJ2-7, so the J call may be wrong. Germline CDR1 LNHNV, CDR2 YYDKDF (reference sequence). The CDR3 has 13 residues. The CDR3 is CATSRTVPDEQYF. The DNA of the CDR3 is TGTGCCACCAGCCGGACAGTACCTGACGAGCAGTACTTC.

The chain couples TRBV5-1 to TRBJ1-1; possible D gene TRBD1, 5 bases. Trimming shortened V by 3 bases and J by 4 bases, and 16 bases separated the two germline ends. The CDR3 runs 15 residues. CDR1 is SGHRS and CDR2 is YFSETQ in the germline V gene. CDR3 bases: TGCGCCAGCAGCTGGACTAGCGGGGCCTCCACTGAAGCTTTCTTT. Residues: CASSWTSGASTEAFF.

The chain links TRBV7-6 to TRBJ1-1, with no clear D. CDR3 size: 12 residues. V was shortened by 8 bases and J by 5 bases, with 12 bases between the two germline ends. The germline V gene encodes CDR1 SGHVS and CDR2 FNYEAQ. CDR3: CASGYVGTEAFF. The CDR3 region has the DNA TGTGCCAGCGGGTACGTCGGAACTGAAGCTTTCTTT.

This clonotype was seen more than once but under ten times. The CDR3 protein is CASSLVPGTDEKLFF. Written as DNA, the CDR3 is TGTGCCAGCAGCTTAGTGCCCGGGACGGATGAAAAACTGTTTTTT. The chain carries TRBV7-9 and TRBJ1-4; D is perhaps TRBD1 (5 bases). Looked up from germline, CDR1 is SEHNR and CDR2 is FQNEAQ (reference sequence). Trimming removed 1 base at V and 6 bases at J, with 12 bases between. This CDR3 region has 15 residues.

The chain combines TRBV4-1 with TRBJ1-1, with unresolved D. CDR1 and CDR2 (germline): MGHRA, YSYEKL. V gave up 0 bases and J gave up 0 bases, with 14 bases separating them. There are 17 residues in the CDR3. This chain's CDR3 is CASSQEWSKVLNTEAFF. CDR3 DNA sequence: TGCGCCAGCAGCCAAGAATGGTCGAAGGTCCTGAACACTGAAGCTTTCTTT.

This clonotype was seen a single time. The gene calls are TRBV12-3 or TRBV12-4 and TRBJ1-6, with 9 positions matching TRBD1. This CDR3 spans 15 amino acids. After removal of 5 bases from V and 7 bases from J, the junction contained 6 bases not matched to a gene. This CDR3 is CASSRRDRANSPLHF. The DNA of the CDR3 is TGTGCCAGCAGTCGACGGGACAGGGCAAATTCACCCCTCCACTTT.

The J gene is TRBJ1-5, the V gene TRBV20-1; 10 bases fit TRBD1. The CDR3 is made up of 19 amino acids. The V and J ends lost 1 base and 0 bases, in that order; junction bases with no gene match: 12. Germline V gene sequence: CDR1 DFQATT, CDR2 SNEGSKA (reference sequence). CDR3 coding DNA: TGCAGTGCTAGAGGGTTCCGGGACAGGGGTCTCTATAGCAATCAGCCCCAGCATTTT. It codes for CSARGFRDRGLYSNQPQHF.

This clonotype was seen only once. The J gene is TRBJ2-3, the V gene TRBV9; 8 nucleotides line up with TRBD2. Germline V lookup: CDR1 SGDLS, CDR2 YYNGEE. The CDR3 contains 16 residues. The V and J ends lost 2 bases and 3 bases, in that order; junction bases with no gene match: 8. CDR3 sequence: CASSVVPAGETDTQYF. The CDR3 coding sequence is TGTGCCAGCAGCGTCGTACCAGCGGGGGAGACAGATACGCAGTATTTT.

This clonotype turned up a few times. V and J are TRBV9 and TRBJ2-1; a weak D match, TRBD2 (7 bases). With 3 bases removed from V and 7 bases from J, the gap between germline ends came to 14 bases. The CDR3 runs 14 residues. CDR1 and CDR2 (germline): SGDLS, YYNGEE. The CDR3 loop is CASSAWEGGNEQFF. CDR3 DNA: TGTGCCAGCAGCGCATGGGAGGGGGGTAATGAGCAGTTCTTC.

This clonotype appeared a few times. CDR3 coding DNA: TGTGCCATCAGTGAGTTCGGACGGGCGGGTTCGTACGAGCAGTACTTC. Encoded protein: CAISEFGRAGSYEQYF. The gene calls are TRBV10-3 and TRBJ2-7; D perhaps matches TRBD2 (5 bases). Trimming removed 1 base from V and 4 bases from J, with 17 bases in between. This CDR3 is built from 16 residues. CDR1 is ENHRY and CDR2 is SYGVKD in the germline V gene.

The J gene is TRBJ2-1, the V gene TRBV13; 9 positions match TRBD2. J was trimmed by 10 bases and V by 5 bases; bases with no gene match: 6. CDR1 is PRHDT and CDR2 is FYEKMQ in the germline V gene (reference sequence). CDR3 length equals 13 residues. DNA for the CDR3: TGTGCCAGCAGCGCGGGGGGGGCAGCAGAGCAGTTCTTC. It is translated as CASSAGGAAEQFF.

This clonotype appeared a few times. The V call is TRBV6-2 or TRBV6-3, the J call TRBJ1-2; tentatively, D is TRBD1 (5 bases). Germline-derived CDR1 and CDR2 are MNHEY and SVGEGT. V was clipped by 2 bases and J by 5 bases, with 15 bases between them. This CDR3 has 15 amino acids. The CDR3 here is CASSYQGAVWYGYTF. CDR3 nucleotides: TGTGCCAGCAGTTACCAGGGCGCAGTATGGTATGGCTACACCTTC.

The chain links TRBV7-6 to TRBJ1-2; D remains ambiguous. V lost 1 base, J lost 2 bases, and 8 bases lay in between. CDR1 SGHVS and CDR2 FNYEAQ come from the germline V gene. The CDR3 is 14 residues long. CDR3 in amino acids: CASSLDPGNYGYTF. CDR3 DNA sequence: TGTGCCAGCAGCTTAGACCCGGGGAACTATGGCTACACCTTC.

The CDR3 coding sequence is TGTGCCACCAGTGATCAAAGGAACACTGAAGCTTTCTTT. Translating it yields CATSDQRNTEAFF. The chain joins TRBV24-1 to TRBJ1-1; D remains ambiguous. V shed 3 bases and J shed 1 base, with 5 bases lying between them. Per germline, CDR1 KGHDR and CDR2 SFDVKD. This CDR3 is built from 13 residues.

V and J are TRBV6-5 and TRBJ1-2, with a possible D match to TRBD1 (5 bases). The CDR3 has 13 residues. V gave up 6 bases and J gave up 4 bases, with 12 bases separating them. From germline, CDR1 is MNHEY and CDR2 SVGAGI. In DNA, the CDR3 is TGTGCCAGCAGGACACGGGGACCCTATGGCTACACCTTC. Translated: CASRTRGPYGYTF.

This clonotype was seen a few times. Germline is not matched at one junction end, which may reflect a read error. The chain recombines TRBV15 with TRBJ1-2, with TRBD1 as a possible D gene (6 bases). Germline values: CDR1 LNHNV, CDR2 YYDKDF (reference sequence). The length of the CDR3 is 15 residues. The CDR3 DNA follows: TGTGCCGCCAGCAGAGGACAGACGATCAACTATGGCTACACCTTC. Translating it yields CAASRGQTINYGYTF.

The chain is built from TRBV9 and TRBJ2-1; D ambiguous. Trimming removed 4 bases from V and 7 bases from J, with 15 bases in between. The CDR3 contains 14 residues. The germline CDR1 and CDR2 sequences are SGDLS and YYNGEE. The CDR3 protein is CASSPYIMGNEQFF. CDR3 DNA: TGTGCCAGCAGCCCGTATATTATGGGGAATGAGCAGTTCTTC.

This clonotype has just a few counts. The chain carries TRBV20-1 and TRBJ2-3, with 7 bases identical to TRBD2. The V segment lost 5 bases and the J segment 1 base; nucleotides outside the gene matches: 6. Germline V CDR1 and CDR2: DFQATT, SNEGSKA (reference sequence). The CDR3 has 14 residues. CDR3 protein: CSAYEGRGTDTQYF. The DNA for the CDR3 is TGCAGTGCTTACGAGGGGAGGGGCACAGATACGCAGTATTTT.

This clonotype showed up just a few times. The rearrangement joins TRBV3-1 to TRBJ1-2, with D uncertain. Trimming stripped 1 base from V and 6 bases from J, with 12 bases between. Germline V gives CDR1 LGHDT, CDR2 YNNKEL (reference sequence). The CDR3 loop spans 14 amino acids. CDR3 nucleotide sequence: TGTGCCAGCAGCCAAGCAGCGGAAGGCCATGGCTACACCTTC. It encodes CASSQAAEGHGYTF.

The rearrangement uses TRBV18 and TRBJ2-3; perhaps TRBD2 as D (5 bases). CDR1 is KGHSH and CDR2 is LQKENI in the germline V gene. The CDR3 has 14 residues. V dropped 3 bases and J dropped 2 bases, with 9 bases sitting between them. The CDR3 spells CASSPRGVTDTQYF. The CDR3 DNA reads TGTGCCAGCTCACCCCGGGGAGTCACAGATACGCAGTATTTT.

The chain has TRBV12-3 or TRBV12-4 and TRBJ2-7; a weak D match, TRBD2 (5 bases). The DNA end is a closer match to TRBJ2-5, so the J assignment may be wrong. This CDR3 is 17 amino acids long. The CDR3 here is CASSLQSFGGGQETQYF. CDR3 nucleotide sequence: TGTGCCAGCAGTTTACAGTCCTTCGGAGGAGGCCAAGAGACCCAGTACTTC.

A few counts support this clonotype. CDR3 DNA: TGTGCCAGCAGCTTAGGCCCCCGGGCTGATAATGAGCAGTTCTTC. Amino acids: CASSLGPRADNEQFF. V usage is TRBV7-2 and J usage is TRBJ2-1, with D uncertain. The CDR3 totals 15 residues. With 1 base removed from V and 7 bases from J, the gap between germline ends came to 14 bases. Germline V gene data show CDR1 as SGHTA and CDR2 as FQGNSA.

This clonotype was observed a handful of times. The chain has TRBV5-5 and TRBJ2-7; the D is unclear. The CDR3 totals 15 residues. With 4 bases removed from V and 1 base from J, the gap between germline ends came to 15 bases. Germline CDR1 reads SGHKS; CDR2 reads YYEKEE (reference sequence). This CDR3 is CASSPLGQRSYEQYF. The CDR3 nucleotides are TGTGCCAGCAGCCCATTAGGGCAGAGATCCTACGAGCAGTACTTC.

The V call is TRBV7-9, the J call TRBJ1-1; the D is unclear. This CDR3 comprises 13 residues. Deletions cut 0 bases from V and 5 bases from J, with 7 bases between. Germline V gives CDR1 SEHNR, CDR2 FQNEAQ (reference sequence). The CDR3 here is CASSLAVRTEAFF. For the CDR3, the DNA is TGTGCCAGCAGCTTAGCAGTCAGGACTGAAGCTTTCTTT.

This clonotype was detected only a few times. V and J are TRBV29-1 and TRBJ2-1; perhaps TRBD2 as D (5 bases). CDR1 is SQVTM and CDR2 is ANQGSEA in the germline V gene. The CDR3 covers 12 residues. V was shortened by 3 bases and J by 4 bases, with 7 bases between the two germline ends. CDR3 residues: CSVDGVYNEQFF. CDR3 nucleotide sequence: TGCAGCGTTGACGGGGTTTACAATGAGCAGTTCTTC.

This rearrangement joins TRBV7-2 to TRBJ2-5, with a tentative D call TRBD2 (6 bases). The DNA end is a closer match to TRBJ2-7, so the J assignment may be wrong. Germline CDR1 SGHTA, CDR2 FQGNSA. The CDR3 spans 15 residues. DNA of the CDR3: TGTGCCAGCAGCTTCGGGAGTTCCATCTCCTACGAGCAGTACTTC. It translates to CASSFGSSISYEQYF.

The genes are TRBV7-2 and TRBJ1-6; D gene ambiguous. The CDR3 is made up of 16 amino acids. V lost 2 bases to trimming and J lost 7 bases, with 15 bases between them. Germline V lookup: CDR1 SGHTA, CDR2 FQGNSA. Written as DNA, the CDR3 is TGTGCCAGCAGCTTATCCGTTCGGGGTAGGAATTCACCCCTCCACTTT. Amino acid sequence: CASSLSVRGRNSPLHF.

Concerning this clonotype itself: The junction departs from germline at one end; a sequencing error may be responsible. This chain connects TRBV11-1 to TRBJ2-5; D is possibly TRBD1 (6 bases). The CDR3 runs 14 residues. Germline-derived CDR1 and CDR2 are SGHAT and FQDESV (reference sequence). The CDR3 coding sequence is TGTGCCGGCAGCAGGGGACCGCCGTTGTGGACCCAGTACTTC. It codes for CAGSRGPPLWTQYF.

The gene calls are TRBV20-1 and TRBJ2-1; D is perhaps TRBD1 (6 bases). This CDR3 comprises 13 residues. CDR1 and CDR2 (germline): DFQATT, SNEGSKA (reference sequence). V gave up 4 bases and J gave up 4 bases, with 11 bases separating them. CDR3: CSATHTGYNEQFF. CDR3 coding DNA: TGCAGTGCTACCCATACAGGGTACAATGAGCAGTTCTTC.

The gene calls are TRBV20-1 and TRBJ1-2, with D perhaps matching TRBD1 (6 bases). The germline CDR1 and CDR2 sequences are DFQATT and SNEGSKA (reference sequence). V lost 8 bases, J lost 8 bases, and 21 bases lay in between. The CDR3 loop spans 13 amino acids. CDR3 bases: TGCAGTCCCCTAGGGGGAGTCACGGCGGGCTACACCTTC. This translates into CSPLGGVTAGYTF.

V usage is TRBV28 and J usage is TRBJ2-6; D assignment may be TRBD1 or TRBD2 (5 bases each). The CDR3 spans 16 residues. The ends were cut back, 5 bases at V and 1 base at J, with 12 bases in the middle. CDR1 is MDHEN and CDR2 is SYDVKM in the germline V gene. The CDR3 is CASSARWGSGANVLTF. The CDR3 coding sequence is TGTGCCAGCAGTGCGAGGTGGGGGTCTGGGGCCAACGTCCTGACTTTC.

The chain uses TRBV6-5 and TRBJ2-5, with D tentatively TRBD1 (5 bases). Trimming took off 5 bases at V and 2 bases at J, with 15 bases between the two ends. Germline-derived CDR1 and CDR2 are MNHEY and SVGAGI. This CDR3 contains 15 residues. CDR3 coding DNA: TGTGCCAGCAGTCCCCCAGGGATCGGACAAGAGACCCAGTACTTC. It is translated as CASSPPGIGQETQYF.